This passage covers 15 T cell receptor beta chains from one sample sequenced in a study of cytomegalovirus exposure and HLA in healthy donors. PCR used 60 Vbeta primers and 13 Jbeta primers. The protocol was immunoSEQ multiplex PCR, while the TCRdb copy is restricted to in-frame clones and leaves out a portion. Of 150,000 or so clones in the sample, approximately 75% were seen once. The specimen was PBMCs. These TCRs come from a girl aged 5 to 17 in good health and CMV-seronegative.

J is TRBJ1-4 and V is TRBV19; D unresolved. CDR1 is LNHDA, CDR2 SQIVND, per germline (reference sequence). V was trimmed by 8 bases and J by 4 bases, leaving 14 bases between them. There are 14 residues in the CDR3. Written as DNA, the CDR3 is TGTGCCAGTGGATCGTCGGAGCTTAATGAAAAACTGTTTTTT. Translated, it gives CASGSSELNEKLFF.

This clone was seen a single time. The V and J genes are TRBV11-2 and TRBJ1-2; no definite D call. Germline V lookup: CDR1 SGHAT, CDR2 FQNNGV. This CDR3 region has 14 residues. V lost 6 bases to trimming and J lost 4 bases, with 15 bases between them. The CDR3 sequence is CASSSSRGSYGYTF. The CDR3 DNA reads TGTGCCAGCAGTAGCTCGAGAGGGAGCTATGGCTACACCTTC.

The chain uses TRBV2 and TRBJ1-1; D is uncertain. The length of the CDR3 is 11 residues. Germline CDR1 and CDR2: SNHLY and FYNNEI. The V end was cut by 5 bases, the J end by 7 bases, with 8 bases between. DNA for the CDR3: TGTGCCAGCAGTACCGGAGATGAAGCTTTCTTT. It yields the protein CASSTGDEAFF.

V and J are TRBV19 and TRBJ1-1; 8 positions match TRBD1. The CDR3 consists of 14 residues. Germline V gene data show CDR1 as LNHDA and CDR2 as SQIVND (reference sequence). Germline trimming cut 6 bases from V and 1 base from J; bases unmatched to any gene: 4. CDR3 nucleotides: TGTGCCAGTAGCTTGGACAGGGCGAACACTGAAGCTTTCTTT. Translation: CASSLDRANTEAFF.

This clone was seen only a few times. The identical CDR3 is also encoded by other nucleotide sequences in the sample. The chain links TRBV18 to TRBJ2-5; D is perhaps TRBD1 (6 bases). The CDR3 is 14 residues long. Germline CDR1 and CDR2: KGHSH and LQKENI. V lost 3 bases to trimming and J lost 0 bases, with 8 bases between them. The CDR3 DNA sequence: TGTGCCAGCTCACCCCGGACAGACCAAGAGACCCAGTACTTC. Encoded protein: CASSPRTDQETQYF.

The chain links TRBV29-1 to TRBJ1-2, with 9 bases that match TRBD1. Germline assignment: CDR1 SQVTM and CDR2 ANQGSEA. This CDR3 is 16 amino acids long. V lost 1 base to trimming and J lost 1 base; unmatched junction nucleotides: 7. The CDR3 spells CSVEGGDREFNYGYTF. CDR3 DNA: TGCAGCGTTGAAGGTGGGGACAGGGAATTTAACTATGGCTACACCTTC. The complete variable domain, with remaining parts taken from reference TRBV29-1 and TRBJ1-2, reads SAVISQKPSRDICQRGTSLTIQCQVDSQVTMMFWYRQQPGQSLTLIATANQGSEATYESGFVIDKFPISRPNLTFSTLTVSNMSPEDSSIYLCSVEGGDREFNYGYTFGSGTRLTVV.

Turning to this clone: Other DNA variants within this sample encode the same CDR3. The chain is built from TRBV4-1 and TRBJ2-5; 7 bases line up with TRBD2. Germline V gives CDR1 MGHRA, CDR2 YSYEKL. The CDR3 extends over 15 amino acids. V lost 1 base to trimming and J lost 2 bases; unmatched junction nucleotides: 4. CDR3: CASSQVFGGQETQYF. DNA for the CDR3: TGCGCCAGCAGCCAAGTGTTCGGGGGGCAAGAGACCCAGTACTTC.

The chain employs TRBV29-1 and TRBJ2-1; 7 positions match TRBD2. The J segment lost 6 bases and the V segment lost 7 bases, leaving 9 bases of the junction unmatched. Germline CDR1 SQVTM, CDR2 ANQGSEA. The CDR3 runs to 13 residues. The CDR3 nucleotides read TGCAGCGCTTCCGGGACTACCTCCAATGAGCAGTTCTTC. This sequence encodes CSASGTTSNEQFF.

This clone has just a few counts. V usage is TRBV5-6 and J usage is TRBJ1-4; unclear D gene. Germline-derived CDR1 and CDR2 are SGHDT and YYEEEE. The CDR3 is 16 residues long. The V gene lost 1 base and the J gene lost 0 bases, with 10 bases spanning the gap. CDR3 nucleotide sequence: TGTGCCAGCAGCTTGAAGGGAGTTGCAACTAATGAAAAACTGTTTTTT. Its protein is CASSLKGVATNEKLFF. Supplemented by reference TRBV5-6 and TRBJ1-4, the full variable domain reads DAGVTQSPTHLIKTRGQQVTLRCSPKSGHDTVSWYQQALGQGPQFIFQYYEEEERQRGNFPDRFSGHQFPNYSSELNVNALLLGDSALYLCASSLKGVATNEKLFFGSGTQLSVL.

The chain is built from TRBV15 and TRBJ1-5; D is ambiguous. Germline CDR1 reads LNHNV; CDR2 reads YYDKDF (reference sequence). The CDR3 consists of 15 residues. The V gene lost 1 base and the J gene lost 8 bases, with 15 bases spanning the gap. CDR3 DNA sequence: TGTGCCACCAGCAGAGCCGGACGGACGGAGGAGCCCCAGCATTTT. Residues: CATSRAGRTEEPQHF.

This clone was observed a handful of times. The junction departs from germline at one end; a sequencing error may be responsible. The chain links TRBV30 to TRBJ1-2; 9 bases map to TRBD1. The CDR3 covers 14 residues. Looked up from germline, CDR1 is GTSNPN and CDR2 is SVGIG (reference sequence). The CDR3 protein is CAWSVTTGGLLGMW. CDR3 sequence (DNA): TGTGCCTGGAGTGTTACGACAGGGGGATTGCTTGGGATGTGG.

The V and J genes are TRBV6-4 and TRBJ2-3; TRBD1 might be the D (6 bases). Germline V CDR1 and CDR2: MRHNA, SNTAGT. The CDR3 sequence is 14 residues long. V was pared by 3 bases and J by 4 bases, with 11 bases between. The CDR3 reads CASSEQGSADTQYF. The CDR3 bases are TGTGCCAGCAGTGAACAGGGAAGCGCAGATACGCAGTATTTT.

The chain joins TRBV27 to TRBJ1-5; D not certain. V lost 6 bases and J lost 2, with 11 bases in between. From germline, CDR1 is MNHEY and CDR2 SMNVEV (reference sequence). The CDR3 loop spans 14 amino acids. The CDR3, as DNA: TGTGCCAGCAGCGTTAACTCGGGCAATCAGCCCCAGCATTTT. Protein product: CASSVNSGNQPQHF.

The CDR3 nucleotides read TGCAGCGGAGGGGTACAGGGACACACTGAAGCTTTCTTT. Its translation is CSGGVQGHTEAFF. The gene calls are TRBV29-1 and TRBJ1-1, with D tentatively TRBD1 (6 bases). Trimming took off 7 bases at V and 3 bases at J, with 15 bases between the two ends. In germline, CDR1 is SQVTM, CDR2 ANQGSEA. The CDR3 has 13 residues.

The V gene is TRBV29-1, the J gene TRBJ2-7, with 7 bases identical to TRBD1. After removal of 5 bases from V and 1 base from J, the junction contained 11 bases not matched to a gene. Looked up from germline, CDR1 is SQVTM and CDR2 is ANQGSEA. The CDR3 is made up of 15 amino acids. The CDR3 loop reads CSVQQGTASSYEQYF. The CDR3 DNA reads TGCAGCGTTCAGCAAGGGACAGCGTCGTCCTACGAGCAGTACTTC.